These T cell receptor beta chains were read from a single sample in a study of identical twins. TCRdb independently ran MiXCR on the 5' RACE reads; one entry per CDR3 protein. The sample lists fewer than 350,000 distinct CDR3 sequences, under 9.5% occurring once. The same data also contributed to another study, on yellow fever vaccine responses in identical twins.

Sequenced material: memory (CD45RO+) T cells sorted from blood. The receptor set was obtained from a woman between 18 and 30 years old in good health. Each CDR3 is given without its conserved first and last residue. The D gene is left open where the match is weak. For some rows the clone size is stated as once, few or many, or as a class when expanded; others skip it.

clone size	V gene	D gene	CDR3 protein
few	TRBV6-5	-	ASSYSFTPAQETQY
many	TRBV20-1	TRBD2	SARRSGGSTDTQY
-	TRBV6-5	-	ASSYSSQLPAF
few	TRBV4-2	TRBD2	ASSKGSSGPSNTGELF
few	TRBV7-3	-	ASSPHPRAANTGELF
-	TRBV6-5	TRBD2	ASSSKREGPDYNEQF
many	TRBV10-3	-	AISEREGTDTQY
few	TRBV18	TRBD1	ASSPIPPGQGVNEQF
-	TRBV3-1	-	ASSHATEAF
many	TRBV2	TRBD2	ASRRGSGSSNEQF